The present entry profiles one T cell receptor beta chain with its context. The sample originates from a study of CD8+CD57+ T cells in acquired aplastic anemia. Between the trimmed V and J ends, which lost 3 bases and 1 base, there was a span of 6 bases. The germline gives CDR1 LNHDA, CDR2 SQIVND (reference sequence). The CDR3 loop spans 14 amino acids. Patients picked for sequencing had shown CD8+CD57+ cell expansion detected by flow cytometry. In all patients, the disease was severe acquired aplastic anemia. It was genomic DNA that served as the template for profiling TCR beta VDJ and CDR3. MiXCR, applied by TCRdb to the reads, yields one record per CDR3 protein. The sample yields about 150,000 distinct CDR3 sequences, less than 50% seen once.

Source material: sorted CD4+, CD8+, or CD8+CD57+ T cells (not recorded which) from PBMCs. The clonotype was recovered from a human donor with aplastic anemia. The chain uses TRBV19 and TRBJ1-4, with D unresolved. CDR3 nucleotide sequence: TGTGCCAGTAGTATTACTGGAACTAATGAAAAACTGTTTTTT. Protein sequence: CASSITGTNEKLFF.